The source of this T cell receptor beta chain is a study of blood T cell repertoires in COVID-19. Study-wide background: The origin of the acute and convalescent COVID-19 samples was the United States, Italy and Spain. Sources were T cells, B-cell-depleted T cells, or PBMCs; the material itself was cDNA or gDNA.

Germline V gene sequence: CDR1 KGHDR, CDR2 SFDVKD. This CDR3 contains 17 residues. The V and J ends lost 3 bases and 2 bases, in that order; junction bases with no gene match: 9. In the authors' workflow: Reference gene primer amplification gave nucleated cell count estimates. Here immunoSEQ multiplex PCR was the method, and the copy in TCRdb shows in-frame clones only, minus some. The V and J calls and clone size come from that table; D and trimming were worked out from the DNA. This repertoire shows 300,000 or so clones, about 91% found once; its top ten account for over 6%. The TCR comes from a woman younger than 45 who had recovered from COVID-19. The J gene is TRBJ2-3, the V gene TRBV24-1; 8 bases are shared with TRBD1. The sequenced material came from peripheral blood. The CDR3 region is CATSDPFQGASTDTQYF. CDR3 coding DNA: TGTGCCACCAGTGATCCCTTCCAGGGGGCCTCCACAGATACGCAGTATTTT.